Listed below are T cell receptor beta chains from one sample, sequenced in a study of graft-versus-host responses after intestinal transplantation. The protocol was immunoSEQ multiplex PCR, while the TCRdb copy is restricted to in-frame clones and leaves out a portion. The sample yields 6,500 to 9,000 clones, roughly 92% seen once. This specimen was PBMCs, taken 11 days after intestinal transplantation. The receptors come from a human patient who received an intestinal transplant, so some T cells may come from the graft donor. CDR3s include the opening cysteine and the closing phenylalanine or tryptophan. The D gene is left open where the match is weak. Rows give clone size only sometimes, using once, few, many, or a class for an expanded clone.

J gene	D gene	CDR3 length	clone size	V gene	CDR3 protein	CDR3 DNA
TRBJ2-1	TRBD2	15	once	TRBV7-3	CASSAGVAGHNEQFF	TGTGCCAGCAGCGCGGGGGTAGCGGGTCACAATGAGCAGTTCTTC
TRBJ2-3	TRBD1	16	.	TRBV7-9	CASSLPQGVDSDTQYF	TGTGCCAGCAGCTTACCGCAGGGGGTGGACTCCGATACGCAGTATTTT
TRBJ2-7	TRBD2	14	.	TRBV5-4	CKVGGRGGRGEQYF	TGTAAAGTGGGGGGCCGGGGGGGCCGGGGGGAGCAGTACTTC
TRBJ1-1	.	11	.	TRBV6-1	CASTKTVEAFF	TGTGCCAGCACTAAGACTGTTGAAGCTTTCTTT
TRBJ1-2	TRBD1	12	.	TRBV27	CASSQGPGTELF	TGTGCCAGCAGTCAAGGGCCCGGGACAGAGCTCTTC
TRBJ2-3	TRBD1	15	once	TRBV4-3	CASSQDPTGADTQYF	TGCGCCAGCAGCCAAGACCCCACAGGGGCAGATACGCAGTATTTT
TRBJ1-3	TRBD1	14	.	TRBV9	CASSDWTGENTIYF	TGTGCCAGCAGCGATTGGACAGGGGAAAACACCATATATTTT
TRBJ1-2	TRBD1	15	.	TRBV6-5	CASSYVGQGANGYTF	TGTGCCAGCAGTTACGTTGGACAGGGGGCAAATGGCTACACCTTC
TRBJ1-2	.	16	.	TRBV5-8	CASSLVSAGGNYGYTF	TGTGCCAGCAGCTTGGTCTCGGCAGGTGGTAACTATGGCTACACCTTC
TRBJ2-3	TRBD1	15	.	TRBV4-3	CASSLLLGQIGTQYF	TGCGCCAGCAGCCTACTCTTGGGACAGATAGGCACGCAGTATTTT
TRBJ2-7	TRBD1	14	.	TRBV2	CASRQLDRVKEQYF	TGTGCCAGCAGGCAGCTGGACAGGGTTAAGGAGCAGTACTTC
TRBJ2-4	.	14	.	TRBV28	CASSLTEAANIQYF	TGTGCCAGCAGTTTAACCGAGGCTGCCAACATTCAGTACTTC
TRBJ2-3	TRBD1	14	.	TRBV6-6	CASQQGARTDTQYF	TGTGCCAGCCAGCAGGGGGCACGAACCGATACGCAGTATTTT
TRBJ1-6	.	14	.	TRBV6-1	CASSEAAGNSPLHF	TGTGCCAGCAGTGAGGCGGCCGGTAATTCACCCCTCCACTTT
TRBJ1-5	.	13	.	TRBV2	CASSDDSLPPQHF	TGTGCCAGCAGTGATGACAGCCTGCCGCCCCAGCATTTT
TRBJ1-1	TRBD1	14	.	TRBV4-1	CASSERQGNTEAFF	TGCGCCAGCAGCGAAAGACAGGGGAACACTGAAGCTTTCTTT
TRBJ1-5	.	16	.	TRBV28	CASSSSSGANNQPQHF	TGTGCCAGCAGTTCCAGTTCAGGGGCGAACAATCAGCCCCAGCATTTT
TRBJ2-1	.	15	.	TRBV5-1	CASSSGTGSYNEQFF	TGCGCCAGCAGTTCCGGGACTGGGTCCTACAATGAGCAGTTCTTC
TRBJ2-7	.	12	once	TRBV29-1	CSVGVSSYEQYF	TGCAGCGTTGGTGTGAGTTCCTACGAGCAGTACTTC
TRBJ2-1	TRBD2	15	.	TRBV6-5	CASSQTSDSYNEQFF	TGTGCCAGCAGTCAGACTAGCGACTCCTACAATGAGCAGTTCTTC
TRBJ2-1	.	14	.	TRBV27	CASSLSLDSAEQFF	TGTGCCAGCAGTTTATCCCTCGACTCCGCGGAGCAGTTCTTC
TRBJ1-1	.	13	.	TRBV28	CASSPLEGTEAFF	TGTGCCAGCAGTCCCCTGGAGGGGACTGAAGCTTTCTTT